The entry that follows covers one TCR beta chain sequence. Its cognate antigen is unknown. All of the donors resided in Nashville, Tennessee, and each was a Caucasian adult. The data originate from a study of shared clonotypes between healthy human individuals. About the study: Plates per donor: three CD4 naive, three CD4 memory, two CD8 naive, one CD8 memory.

Findings of the study overall: Naive subsets generally exceeded memory subsets in estimated richness.

Clones were read by immunoSEQ multiplex PCR, and TCRdb kept only the in-frame ones, dropping some. There are 1.5 million to 1.9 million clones in the sample; roughly 98% occur only once, and roughly 0.45% lies in the top ten. What was sequenced was naive CD4+ T cells sorted from blood. Indicated subset: CD45RA+ positively selected. This TCR derives from a man younger than 45 in good health.

The CDR3 nucleotides are TGTGCCAGCAGCTTAGGACTTCTAGATACGCAGTATTTT. It is translated as CASSLGLLDTQYF. This sequence joins TRBV7-7 and TRBJ2-3, with D unclear. The CDR3 length is 13 residues. The germline V and J ends were trimmed by 1 base and 5 bases, with 7 bases remaining between them. Germline CDR1 reads SSHAT; CDR2 reads FNYEAQ (reference sequence).